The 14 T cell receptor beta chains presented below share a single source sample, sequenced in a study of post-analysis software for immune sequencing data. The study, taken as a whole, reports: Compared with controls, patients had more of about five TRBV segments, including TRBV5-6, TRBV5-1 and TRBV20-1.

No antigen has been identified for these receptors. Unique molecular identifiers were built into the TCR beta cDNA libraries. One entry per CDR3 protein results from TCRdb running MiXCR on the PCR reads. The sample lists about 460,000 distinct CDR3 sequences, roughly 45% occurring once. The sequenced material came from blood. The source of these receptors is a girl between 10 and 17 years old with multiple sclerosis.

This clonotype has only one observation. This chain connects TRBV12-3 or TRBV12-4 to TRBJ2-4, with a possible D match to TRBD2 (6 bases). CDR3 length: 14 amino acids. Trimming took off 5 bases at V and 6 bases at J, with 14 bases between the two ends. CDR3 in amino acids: CASSRTGVGNIQYF. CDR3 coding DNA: TGTGCCAGCAGTAGGACGGGGGTGGGAAACATTCAGTACTTC.

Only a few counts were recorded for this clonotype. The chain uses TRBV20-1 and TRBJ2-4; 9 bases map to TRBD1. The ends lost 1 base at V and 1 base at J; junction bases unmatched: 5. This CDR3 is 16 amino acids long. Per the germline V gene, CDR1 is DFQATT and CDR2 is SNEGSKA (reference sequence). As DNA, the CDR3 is TGCAGTGCTAGAGCCCTCGGACAGGGGGCCAAAAACATTCAGTACTTC. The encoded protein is CSARALGQGAKNIQYF.

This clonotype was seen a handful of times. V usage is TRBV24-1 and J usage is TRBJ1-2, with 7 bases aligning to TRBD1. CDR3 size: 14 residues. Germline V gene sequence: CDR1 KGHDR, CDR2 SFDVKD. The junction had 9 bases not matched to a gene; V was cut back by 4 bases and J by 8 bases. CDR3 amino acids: CATSEGTVQDGYTF. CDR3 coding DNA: TGTGCCACCAGTGAAGGGACAGTTCAAGACGGCTACACCTTC.

The CDR3 sequence: CSASAPLYEQYF. CDR3 coding DNA: TGCAGTGCTAGTGCTCCTTTATACGAGCAGTACTTC. The chain uses TRBV20-1 and TRBJ2-7; D is uncertain. This CDR3 is 12 amino acids long. Per germline, CDR1 DFQATT and CDR2 SNEGSKA (reference sequence). Trimming removed 3 bases from V and 4 bases from J, with 10 bases in between.

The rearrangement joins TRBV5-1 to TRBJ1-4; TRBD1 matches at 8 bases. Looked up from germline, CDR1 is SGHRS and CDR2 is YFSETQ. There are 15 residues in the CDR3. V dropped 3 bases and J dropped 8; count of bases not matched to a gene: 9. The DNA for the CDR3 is TGCGCCAGCAGCTCCCAGGGGGCCGCTAGAGAAAAACTGTTTTTT. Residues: CASSSQGAAREKLFF.

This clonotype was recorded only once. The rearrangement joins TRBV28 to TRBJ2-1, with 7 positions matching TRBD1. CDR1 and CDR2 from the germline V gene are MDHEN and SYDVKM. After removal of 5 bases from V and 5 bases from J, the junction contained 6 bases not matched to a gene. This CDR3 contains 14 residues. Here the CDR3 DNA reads TGTGCCAGCAGTACCCGGGACAGAGACAATGAGCAGTTCTTC. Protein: CASSTRDRDNEQFF.

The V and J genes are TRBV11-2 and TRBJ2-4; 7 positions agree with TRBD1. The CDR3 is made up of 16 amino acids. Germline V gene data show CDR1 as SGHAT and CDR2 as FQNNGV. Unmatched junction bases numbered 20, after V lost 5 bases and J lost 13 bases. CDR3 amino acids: CASSPGTAETLWEQYF. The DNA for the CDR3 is TGTGCCAGCAGCCCCGGGACAGCGGAAACCCTCTGGGAGCAGTACTTC. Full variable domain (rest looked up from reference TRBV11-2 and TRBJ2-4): EAGVAQSPRYKIIEKRQSVAFWCNPISGHATLYWYQQILGQGPKLLIQFQNNGVVDDSQLPKDRFSAERLKGVDSTLKIQPAKLEDSAVYLCASSPGTAETLWEQYFGAGTRLSVL.

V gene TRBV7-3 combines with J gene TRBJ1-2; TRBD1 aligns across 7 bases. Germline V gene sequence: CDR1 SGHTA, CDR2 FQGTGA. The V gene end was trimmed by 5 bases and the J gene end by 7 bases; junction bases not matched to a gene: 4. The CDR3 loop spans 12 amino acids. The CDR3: CASSPPGGGYTF. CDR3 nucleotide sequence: TGTGCCAGCAGCCCCCCAGGGGGTGGCTACACCTTC.

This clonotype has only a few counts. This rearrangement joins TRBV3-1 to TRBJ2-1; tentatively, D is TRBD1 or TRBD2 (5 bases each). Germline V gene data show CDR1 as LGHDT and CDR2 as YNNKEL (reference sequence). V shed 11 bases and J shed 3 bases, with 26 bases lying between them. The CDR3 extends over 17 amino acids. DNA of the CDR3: TGTGCCGTGGGCCCGGGGCGTTCTTACAACCTCTACAATGAGCAGTTCTTC. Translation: CAVGPGRSYNLYNEQFF.

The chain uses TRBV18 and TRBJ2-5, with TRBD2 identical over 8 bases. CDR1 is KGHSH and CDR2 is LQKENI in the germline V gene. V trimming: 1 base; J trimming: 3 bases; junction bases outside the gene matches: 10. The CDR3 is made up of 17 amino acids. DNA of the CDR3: TGTGCCAGCTCACCACGTTCGGGAGGGACCCCCAAAGAGACCCAGTACTTC. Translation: CASSPRSGGTPKETQYF.

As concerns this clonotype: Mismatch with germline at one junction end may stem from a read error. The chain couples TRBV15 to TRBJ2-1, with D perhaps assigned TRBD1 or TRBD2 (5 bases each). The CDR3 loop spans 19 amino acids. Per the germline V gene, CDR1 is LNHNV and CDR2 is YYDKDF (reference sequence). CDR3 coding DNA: TGTACCACCAGCAGAGATAAAGGGACGTGGTTTTCTCAATACAATGAGCAGTTCTTC. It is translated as CTTSRDKGTWFSQYNEQFF.

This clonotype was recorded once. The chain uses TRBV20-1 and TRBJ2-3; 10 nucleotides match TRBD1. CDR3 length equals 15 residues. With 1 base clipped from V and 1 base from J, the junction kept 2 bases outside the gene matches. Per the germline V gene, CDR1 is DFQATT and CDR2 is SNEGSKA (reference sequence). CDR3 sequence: CSARVGTGGTDTQYF. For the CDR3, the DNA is TGCAGTGCTAGAGTAGGGACAGGGGGCACAGATACGCAGTATTTT.

The CDR3 loop is CSARTSASYEQYF. The CDR3 DNA follows: TGCAGTGCTAGGACTAGCGCCTCCTACGAGCAGTACTTC. V is TRBV20-1 and J is TRBJ2-7; 8 bases align to TRBD2. The ends lost 3 bases at V and 0 bases at J; junction bases unmatched: 1. The germline gives CDR1 DFQATT, CDR2 SNEGSKA (reference sequence). This CDR3 region has 13 residues.

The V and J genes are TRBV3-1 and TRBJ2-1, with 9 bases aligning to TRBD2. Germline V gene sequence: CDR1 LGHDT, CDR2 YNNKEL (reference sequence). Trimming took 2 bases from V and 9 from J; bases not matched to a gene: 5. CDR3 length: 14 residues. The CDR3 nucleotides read TGTGCCAGCAGCCAACCTAGCGGGATGACTGAGCAGTTCTTC. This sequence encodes CASSQPSGMTEQFF.